One and the same sample provided the 2 T cell receptor beta chains below, sequenced in a study of response to subunit inactivated influenza vaccine. Each CDR3 protein is one row after TCRdb ran MiXCR on the RT-PCR reads. The data contain 530,000 or so distinct CDR3 sequences, 25% of them singletons. The sample consisted of CD4+ T cells sorted from PBMCs, taken 5 to 6 days after vaccination. These receptor sequences come from a man aged 45-60 years who received an inactivated influenza vaccine.

V gene TRBV6-5 combines with J gene TRBJ2-5; the D is unclear. Germline values: CDR1 MNHEY, CDR2 SVGAGI. Trimming removed 0 bases from V and 2 bases from J, with 7 bases in between. The CDR3 length is 14 residues. DNA for the CDR3: TGTGCCAGCAGTTACTCTTATAGGCAAGAGACCCAGTACTTC. Protein product: CASSYSYRQETQYF.

This clonotype showed up just a few times. The chain's CDR3 is CSASPGQGDEKLFF. CDR3 bases: TGCAGTGCTAGTCCCGGACAGGGGGACGAAAAACTGTTTTTT. The gene calls are TRBV20-1 and TRBJ1-4, with 10 bases lining up with TRBD1. Per germline, CDR1 DFQATT and CDR2 SNEGSKA (reference sequence). The CDR3 contains 14 residues. V dropped 3 bases and J dropped 8; count of bases not matched to a gene: 6.